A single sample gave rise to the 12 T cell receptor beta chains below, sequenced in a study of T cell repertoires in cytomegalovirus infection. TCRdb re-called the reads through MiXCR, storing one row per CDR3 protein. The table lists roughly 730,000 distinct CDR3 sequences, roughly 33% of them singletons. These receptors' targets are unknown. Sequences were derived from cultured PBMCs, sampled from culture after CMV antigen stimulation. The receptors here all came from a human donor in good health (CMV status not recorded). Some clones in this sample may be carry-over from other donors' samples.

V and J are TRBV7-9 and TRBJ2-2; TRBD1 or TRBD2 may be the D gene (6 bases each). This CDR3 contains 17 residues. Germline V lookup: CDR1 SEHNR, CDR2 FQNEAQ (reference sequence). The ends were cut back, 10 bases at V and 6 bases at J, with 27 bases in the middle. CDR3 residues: CATRRGVGGRGPGELFF. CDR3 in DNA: TGTGCCACCCGGAGGGGGGTCGGAGGCCGGGGCCCCGGGGAGCTGTTTTTT.

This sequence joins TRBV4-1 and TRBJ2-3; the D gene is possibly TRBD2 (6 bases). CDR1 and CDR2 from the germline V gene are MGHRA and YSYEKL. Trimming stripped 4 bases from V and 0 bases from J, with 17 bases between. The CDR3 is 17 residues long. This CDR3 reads CASSPWLFRESTDTQYF. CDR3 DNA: TGCGCCAGCAGCCCCTGGCTATTCCGGGAGAGCACAGATACGCAGTATTTT.

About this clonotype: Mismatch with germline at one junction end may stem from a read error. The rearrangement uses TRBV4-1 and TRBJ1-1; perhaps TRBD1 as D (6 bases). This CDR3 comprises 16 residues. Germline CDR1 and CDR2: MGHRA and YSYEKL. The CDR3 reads CASSRNTGTMNTEAFF. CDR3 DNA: TGTGCCAGCAGCCGAAATACCGGGACAATGAACACTGAAGCTTTCTTT.

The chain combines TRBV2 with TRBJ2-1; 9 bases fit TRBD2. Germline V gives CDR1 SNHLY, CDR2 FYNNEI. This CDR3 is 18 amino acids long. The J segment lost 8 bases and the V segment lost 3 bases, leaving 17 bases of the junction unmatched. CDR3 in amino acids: CASSERGGGAALFDEQFF. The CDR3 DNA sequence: TGTGCCAGCAGTGAGCGGGGCGGGGGGGCCGCCTTGTTTGATGAGCAGTTCTTC.

The CDR3 region is CASSNRVANYGYTF. The DNA of the CDR3 is TGTGCCAGCAGCAACAGGGTAGCTAACTATGGCTACACCTTC. The chain couples TRBV3-1 to TRBJ1-2; D may be TRBD1 (6 bases). Trimming pared 5 bases from V and 0 bases from J, leaving 10 bases between. The CDR3 runs 14 residues. CDR1 LGHDT and CDR2 YNNKEL come from the germline V gene (reference sequence).

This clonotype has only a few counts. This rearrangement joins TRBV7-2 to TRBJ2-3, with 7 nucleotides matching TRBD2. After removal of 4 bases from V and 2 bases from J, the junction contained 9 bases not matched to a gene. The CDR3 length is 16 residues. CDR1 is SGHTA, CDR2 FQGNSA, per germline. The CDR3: CASSSQLAVNTDTQYF. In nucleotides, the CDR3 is TGTGCCAGCAGCTCTCAGCTAGCGGTGAACACAGATACGCAGTATTTT.

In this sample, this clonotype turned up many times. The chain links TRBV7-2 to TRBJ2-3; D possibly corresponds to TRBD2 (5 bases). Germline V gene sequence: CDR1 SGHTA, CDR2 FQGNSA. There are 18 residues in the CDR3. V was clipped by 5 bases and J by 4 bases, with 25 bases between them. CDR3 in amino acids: CASSLLGGRPPVPDTQYF. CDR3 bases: TGTGCCAGCAGCCTACTGGGTGGGAGACCTCCTGTCCCAGATACGCAGTATTTT.

Here the CDR3 DNA reads TGTGCCAGCAGCTCTTTTTTACAAGCGGACTATGGCTACACCTTC. Amino acids: CASSSFLQADYGYTF. The chain uses TRBV7-8 and TRBJ1-2; no reliable D call. V gave up 4 bases and J gave up 3 bases, with 15 bases separating them. Germline CDR1 SGHVS, CDR2 FQNEAQ. This CDR3 is built from 15 residues.

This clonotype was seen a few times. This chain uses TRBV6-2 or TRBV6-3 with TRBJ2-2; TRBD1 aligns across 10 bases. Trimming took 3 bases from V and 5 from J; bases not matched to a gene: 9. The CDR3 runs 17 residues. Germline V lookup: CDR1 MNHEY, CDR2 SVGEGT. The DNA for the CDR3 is TGTGCCAGCAGTTATTTGGGACAGGGGTTATCAACCGGGGAGCTGTTTTTT. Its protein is CASSYLGQGLSTGELFF.

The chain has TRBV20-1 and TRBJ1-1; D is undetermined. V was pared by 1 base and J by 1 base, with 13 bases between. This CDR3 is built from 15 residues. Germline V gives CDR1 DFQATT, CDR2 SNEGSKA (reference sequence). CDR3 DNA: TGCAGTGCTAGAGGCGGCTTGGTTGAGAACACTGAAGCTTTCTTT. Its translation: CSARGGLVENTEAFF.

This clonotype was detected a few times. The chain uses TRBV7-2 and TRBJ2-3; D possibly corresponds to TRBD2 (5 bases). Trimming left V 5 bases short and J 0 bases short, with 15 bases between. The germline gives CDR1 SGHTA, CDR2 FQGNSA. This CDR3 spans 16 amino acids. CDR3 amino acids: CASSPRLATSTDTQYF. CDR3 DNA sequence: TGTGCCAGCAGCCCCCGTTTAGCGACTAGCACAGATACGCAGTATTTT.

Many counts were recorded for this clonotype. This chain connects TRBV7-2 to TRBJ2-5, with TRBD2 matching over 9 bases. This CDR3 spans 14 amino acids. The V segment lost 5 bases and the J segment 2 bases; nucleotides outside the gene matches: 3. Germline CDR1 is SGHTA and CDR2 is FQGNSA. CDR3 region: CASSKGLAQETQYF. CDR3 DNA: TGTGCCAGCAGCAAGGGACTAGCTCAAGAGACCCAGTACTTC.